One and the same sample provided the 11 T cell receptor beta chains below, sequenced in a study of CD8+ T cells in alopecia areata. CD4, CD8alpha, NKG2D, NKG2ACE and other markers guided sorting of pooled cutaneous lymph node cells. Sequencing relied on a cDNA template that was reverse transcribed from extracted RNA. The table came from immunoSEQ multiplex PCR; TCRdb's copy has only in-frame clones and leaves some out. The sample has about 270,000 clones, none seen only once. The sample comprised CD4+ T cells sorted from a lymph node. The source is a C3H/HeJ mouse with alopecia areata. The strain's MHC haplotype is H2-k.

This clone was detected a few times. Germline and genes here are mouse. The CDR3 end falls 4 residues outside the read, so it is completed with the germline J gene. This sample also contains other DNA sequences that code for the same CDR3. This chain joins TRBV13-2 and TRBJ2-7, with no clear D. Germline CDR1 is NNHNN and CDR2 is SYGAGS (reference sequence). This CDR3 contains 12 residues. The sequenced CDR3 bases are TGTGCCAGCGGTGATGACAAATAT. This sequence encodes CASGDDKY. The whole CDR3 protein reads CASGDDKYEQYF.

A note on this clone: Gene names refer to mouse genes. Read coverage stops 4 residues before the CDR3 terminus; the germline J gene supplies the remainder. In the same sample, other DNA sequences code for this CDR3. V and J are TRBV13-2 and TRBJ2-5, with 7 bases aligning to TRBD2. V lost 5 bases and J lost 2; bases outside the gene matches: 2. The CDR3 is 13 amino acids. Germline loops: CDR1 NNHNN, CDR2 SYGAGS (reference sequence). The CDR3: CASGLGVQDTQYF. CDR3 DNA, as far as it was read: TGTGCCAGCGGGCTGGGGGTCCAAGAC.

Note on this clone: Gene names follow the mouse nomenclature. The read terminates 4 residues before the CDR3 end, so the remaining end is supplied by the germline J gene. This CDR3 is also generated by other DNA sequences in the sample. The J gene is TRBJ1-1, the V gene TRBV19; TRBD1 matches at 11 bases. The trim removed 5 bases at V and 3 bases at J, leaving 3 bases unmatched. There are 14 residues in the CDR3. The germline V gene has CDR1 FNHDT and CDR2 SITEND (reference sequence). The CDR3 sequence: CASRDRGRDTEVFF. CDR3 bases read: TGTGCCAGCAGGGACAGGGGGCGGGACACA. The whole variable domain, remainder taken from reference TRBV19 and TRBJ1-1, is GGIITQTPKFLIGQEGQKLTLKCQQNFNHDTMYWYRQDSGKGLRLIYYSITENDLQKGDLSEGYDASREKKSSFSLTVTSAQKNEMAVFLCASRDRGRDTEVFFGKGTRLTVV.

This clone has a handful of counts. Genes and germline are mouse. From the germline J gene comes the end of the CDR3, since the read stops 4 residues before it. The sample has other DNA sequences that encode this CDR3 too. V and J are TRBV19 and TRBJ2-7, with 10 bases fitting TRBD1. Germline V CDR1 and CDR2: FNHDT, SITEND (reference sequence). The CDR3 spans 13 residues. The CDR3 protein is CASRDRGGYEQYF. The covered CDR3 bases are TGTGCCAGCAGGGACAGGGGGGGATAT.

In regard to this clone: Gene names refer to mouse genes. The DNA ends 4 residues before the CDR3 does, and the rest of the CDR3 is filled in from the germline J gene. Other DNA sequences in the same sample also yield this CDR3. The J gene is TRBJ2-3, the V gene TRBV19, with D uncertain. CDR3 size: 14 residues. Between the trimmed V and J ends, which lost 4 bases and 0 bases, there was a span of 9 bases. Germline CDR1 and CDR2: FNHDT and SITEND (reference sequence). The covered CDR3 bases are TGTGCCAGCAGTCACAGAACTAGTGCAGAA. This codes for CASSHRTSAE. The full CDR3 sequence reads CASSHRTSAETLYF.

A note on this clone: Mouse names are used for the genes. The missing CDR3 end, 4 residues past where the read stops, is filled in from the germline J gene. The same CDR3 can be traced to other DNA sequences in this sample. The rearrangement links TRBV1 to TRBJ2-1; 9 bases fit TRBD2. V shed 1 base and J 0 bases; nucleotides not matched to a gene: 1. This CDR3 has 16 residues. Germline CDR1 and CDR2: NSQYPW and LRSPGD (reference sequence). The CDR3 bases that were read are TGCACCTGCAGTGCAGCGACTGGGGGTAACTATGCT. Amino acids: CTCSAATGGNYA. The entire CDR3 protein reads CTCSAATGGNYAEQFF.

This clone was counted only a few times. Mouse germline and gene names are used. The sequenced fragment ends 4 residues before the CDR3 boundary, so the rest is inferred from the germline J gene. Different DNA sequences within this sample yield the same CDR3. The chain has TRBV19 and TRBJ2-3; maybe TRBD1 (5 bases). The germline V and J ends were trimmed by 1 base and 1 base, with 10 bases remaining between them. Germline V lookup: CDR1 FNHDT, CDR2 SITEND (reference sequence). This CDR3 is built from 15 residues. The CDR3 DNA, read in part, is TGTGCCAGCAGTATACGGCAGGGCGGTGCAGAA. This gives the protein CASSIRQGGAE. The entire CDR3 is CASSIRQGGAETLYF.

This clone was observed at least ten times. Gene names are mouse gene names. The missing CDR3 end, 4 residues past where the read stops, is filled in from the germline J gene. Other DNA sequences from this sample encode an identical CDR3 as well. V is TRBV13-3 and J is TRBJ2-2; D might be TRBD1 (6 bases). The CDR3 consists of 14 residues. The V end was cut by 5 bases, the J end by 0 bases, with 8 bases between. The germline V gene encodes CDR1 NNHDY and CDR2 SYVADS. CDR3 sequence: CASRTGTNTGQLYF. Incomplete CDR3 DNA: TGTGCCAGCAGGACAGGAACAAACACCGGG.

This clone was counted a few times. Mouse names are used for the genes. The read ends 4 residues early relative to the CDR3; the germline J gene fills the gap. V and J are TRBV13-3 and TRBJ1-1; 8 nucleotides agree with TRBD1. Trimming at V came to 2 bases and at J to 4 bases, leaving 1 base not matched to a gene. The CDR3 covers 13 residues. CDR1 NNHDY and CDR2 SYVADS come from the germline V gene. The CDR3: CASSDDRGTEVFF. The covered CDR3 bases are TGTGCCAGCAGTGACGACAGGGGCACA.

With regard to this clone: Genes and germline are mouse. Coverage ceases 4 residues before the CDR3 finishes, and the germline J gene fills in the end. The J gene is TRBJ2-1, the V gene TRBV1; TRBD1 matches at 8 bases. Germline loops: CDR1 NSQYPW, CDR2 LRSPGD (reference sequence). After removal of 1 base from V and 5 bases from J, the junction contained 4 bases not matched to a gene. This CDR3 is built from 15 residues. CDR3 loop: CTCSAGQGAHAEQFF. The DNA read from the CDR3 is TGCACCTGCAGTGCAGGGCAGGGGGCACATGCT.

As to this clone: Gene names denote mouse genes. The CDR3 reads CTCMPGGARAETLYF. The sequenced part of the CDR3 DNA is TGCACCTGCATGCCTGGGGGGGCGCGTGCAGAA. The chain couples TRBV1 to TRBJ2-3, with TRBD2 matching over 10 bases. The read ends 4 residues before the CDR3 terminus; that terminus is restored from the germline J gene. Germline CDR1 NSQYPW, CDR2 LRSPGD (reference sequence). The CDR3 is 15 amino acids. Losses at the gene ends were 7 bases for V and 1 base for J; bases not matched to a gene: 5.